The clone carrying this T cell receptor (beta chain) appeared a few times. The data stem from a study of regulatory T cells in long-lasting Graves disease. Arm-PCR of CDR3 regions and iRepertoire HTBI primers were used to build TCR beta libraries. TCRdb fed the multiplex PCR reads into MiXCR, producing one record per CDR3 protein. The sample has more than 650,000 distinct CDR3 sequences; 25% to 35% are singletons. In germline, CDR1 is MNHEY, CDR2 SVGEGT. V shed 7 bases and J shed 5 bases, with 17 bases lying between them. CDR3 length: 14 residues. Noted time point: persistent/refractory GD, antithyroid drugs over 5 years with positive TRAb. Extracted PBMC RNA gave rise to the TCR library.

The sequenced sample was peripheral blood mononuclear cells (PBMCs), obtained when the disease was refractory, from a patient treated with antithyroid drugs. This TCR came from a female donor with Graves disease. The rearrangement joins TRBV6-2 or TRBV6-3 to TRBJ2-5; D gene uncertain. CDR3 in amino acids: CASNNRATEETQYF. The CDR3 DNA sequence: TGTGCCAGCAATAACCGGGCCACGGAGGAGACCCAGTACTTC.